These 8 T cell receptor beta chains were sequenced from one sample in a study of T cell changes during pregnancy in multiple sclerosis. Some clones are missing from TCRdb's copy, which holds only in-frame ones; the method was immunoSEQ multiplex PCR. Among fewer than 90,000 clones listed, roughly 91% were seen once. The specimen was peripheral blood, collected in the first trimester of pregnancy. All receptors come from a female donor with multiple sclerosis, enrolled in a pregnancy study.

The chain employs TRBV27 and TRBJ2-2, with 7 positions matching TRBD1. CDR1 MNHEY and CDR2 SMNVEV come from the germline V gene (reference sequence). V lost 5 bases to trimming and J lost 4 bases; unmatched junction nucleotides: 10. The CDR3 is made up of 16 amino acids. CDR3 residues: CASSRPTGLSTGELFF. Written as DNA, the CDR3 is TGTGCCAGCAGTCGCCCGACAGGGTTGTCCACCGGGGAGCTGTTTTTT.

In its sample, this clone was seen once. The V call is TRBV7-3, the J call TRBJ1-1; D is uncertain. The V end was cut by 4 bases, the J end by 5 bases, with 11 bases between. Germline V gene sequence: CDR1 SGHTA, CDR2 FQGTGA. The CDR3 has 13 amino acids. For the CDR3, the DNA is TGTGCCAGCAGCTGGAGGCGAGAAACTGAAGCTTTCTTT. This gives the protein CASSWRRETEAFF.

The chain uses TRBV29-1 and TRBJ1-1; D remains unclear. CDR1 is SQVTM and CDR2 is ANQGSEA in the germline V gene. The CDR3 loop spans 13 amino acids. V lost 7 bases and J lost 0, with 12 bases in between. CDR3 amino acids: CSAVGSMNTEAFF. For the CDR3, the DNA is TGCAGCGCTGTCGGGTCCATGAACACTGAAGCTTTCTTT.

This sequence joins TRBV27 and TRBJ1-6; unclear D gene. The germline gives CDR1 MNHEY, CDR2 SMNVEV (reference sequence). Trimming left V 2 bases short and J 5 bases short, with 7 bases between. This CDR3 comprises 14 residues. CDR3 loop: CASSLSTDNSPLHF. Written as DNA, the CDR3 is TGTGCCAGCAGTTTAAGTACAGATAATTCACCCCTCCACTTT.

Written as DNA, the CDR3 is TGTGCCAGCAGTTTAGGGGCCAGCTCCTACGAGCAGTACTTC. Protein sequence: CASSLGASSYEQYF. This sequence joins TRBV27 and TRBJ2-7, with a tentative D call TRBD1 (5 bases). V gave up 2 bases and J gave up 0 bases, with 8 bases separating them. This CDR3 has 14 residues. Germline V gives CDR1 MNHEY, CDR2 SMNVEV (reference sequence).

The chain couples TRBV13 to TRBJ2-7, with a tentative D call TRBD1 (6 bases). The V end was cut by 5 bases, the J end by 2 bases, with 16 bases between. The germline gives CDR1 PRHDT, CDR2 FYEKMQ (reference sequence). CDR3 length: 15 residues. CDR3 DNA: TGTGCCAGCAGCCACCGACAGGAGCATCCCTACGAGCAGTACTTC. Translating it yields CASSHRQEHPYEQYF.

The chain uses TRBV5-1 and TRBJ1-3; D ambiguous. Germline CDR1 SGHRS, CDR2 YFSETQ. The CDR3 totals 14 residues. V was shortened by 3 bases and J by 0 bases, with 7 bases between the two germline ends. The CDR3 loop reads CASSSFGSGNTIYF. In DNA form, the CDR3 reads TGCGCCAGCAGCTCTTTCGGCTCTGGAAACACCATATATTTT.

This chain joins TRBV7-3 and TRBJ1-1, with TRBD1 identical over 8 bases. The ends lost 5 bases at V and 4 bases at J; junction bases unmatched: 6. CDR3 length: 14 residues. Per germline, CDR1 SGHTA and CDR2 FQGTGA. CDR3 in amino acids: CASSVPGGGTEAFF. CDR3 DNA sequence: TGTGCCAGCAGCGTCCCAGGGGGCGGCACTGAAGCTTTCTTT.